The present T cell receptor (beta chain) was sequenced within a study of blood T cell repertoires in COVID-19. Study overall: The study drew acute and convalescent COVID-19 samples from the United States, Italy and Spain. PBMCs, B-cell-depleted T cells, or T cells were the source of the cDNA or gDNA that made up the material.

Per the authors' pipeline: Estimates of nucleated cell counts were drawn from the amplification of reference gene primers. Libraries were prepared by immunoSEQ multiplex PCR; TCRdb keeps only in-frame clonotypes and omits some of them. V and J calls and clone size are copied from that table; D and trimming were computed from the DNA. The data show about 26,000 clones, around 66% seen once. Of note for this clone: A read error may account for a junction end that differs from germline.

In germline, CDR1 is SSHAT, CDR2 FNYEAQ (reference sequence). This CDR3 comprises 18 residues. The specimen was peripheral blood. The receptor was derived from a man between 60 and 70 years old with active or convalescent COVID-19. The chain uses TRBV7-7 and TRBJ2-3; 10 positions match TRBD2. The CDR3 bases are TGTGCTAGCAGCCCTTCTCCCGGTGGCAGCGGGGGGGCAAATACGCAGTATTTT. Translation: CASSPSPGGSGGANTQYF.